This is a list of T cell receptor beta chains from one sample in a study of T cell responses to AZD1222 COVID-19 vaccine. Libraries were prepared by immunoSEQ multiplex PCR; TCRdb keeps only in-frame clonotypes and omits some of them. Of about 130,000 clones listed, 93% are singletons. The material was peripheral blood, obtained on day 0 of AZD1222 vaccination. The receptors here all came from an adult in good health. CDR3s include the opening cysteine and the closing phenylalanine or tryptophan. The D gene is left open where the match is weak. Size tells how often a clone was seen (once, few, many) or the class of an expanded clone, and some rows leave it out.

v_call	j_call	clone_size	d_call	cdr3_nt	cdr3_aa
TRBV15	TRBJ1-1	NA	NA	TGTGCCACCAGGCGGGGGACAAACACTGAAGCTTTCTTT	CATRRGTNTEAFF
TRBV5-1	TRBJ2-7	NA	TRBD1	TGCGCCAGCAGCTTTGTCGGACAGGGCAGAAACGAGCAGTACTTC	CASSFVGQGRNEQYF
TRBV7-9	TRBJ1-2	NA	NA	TGTGCCAGCAGCTCTACGGGGTTAGGGTATGGCTACACCTTC	CASSSTGLGYGYTF
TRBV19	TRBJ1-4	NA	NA	TGTGCCAGTAGTATCTACGGAATGGGTGAAAAACTGTTTTTT	CASSIYGMGEKLFF
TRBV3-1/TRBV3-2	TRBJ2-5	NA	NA	TGTGCCAGCAGCCAAGATACCCCCCAGTACTTC	CASSQDTPQYF
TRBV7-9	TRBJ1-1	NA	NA	TGTGCCAGCCGGGGGGATATGAACACTGAAGCTTTCTTT	CASRGDMNTEAFF
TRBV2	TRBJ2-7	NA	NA	TGTGCCAGCACCGGGGGCGCAGGGATGGACGAGCAGTACTTC	CASTGGAGMDEQYF
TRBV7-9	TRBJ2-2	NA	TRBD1	TGTGCCAGCAGTTCAAGACAGGGATGGGCCGGGGAGCTGTTTTTT	CASSSRQGWAGELFF
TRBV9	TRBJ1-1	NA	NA	TGTGCCAGCAGCGGGGGTAGAAACACTGAAGCTTTCTTT	CASSGGRNTEAFF
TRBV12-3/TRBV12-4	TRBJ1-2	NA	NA	TGTGCCAGCAGTTTGATAGGGGGCTATGGCTACACCTTC	CASSLIGGYGYTF
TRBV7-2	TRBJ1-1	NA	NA	TGTGCCAGCAGCTTATGGGCAGTCGTGAACACTGAAGCTTTCTTT	CASSLWAVVNTEAFF
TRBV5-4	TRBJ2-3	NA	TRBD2	TGTGCCAGCAATATACGGACTAGCGGCGGCACAGATACGCAGTATTTT	CASNIRTSGGTDTQYF
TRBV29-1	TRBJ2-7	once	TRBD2	TGCAGCGTTGAATCCCGGACTAGCGGGAATGGATACGAGCAGTACTTC	CSVESRTSGNGYEQYF
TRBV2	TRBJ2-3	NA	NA	TGTGCCAGCCAAACCTTTCGGGGTAGACTCACAGATACGCAGTATTTT	CASQTFRGRLTDTQYF
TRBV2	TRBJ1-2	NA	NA	TGTGCCAGCAGTGAATCGTCAGGGGATAGGAACTATGGCTACACCTTC	CASSESSGDRNYGYTF
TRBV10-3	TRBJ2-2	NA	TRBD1	TGTGCCATCATTCGCTCAGGGGGCGATTCGAACACCGGGGAGCTGTTTTTT	CAIIRSGGDSNTGELFF
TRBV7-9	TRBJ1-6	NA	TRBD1	TGTGCCAGCAGCTCCGGGACAGATAATTCACCCCTCCACTTT	CASSSGTDNSPLHF
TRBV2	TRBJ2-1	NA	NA	TGTGCCAGCAGTGAAAATCGGCCGGACAATGAGCAGTTCTTC	CASSENRPDNEQFF
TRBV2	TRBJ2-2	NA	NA	TGTGCCAGCTCAGGGGACACCGGGGAGCTGTTTTTT	CASSGDTGELFF
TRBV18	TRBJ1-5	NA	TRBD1	TGTGCCAGCTCAGACGACAGGGCGATGGATGGGCCCCAGCATTTT	CASSDDRAMDGPQHF
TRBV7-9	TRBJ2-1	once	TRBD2	TGTGCCAGCAGCTTAGGGACTAGCGACAATGAGCAGTTCTTC	CASSLGTSDNEQFF